Listed here are 19 T cell receptor beta chains from one sample, sequenced in a study of T-cell memory formation after mild COVID-19 (dated by TCRdb to the early 2020s). Receptor amplification or capture employed 5' RACE. The sequencing machine was an Illumina NovaSeq 6000. TCRdb ran its own pipeline on the public reads, namely fastp trimming at Q25 and MiXCR clone calling, and kept in-frame beta chains. Entries that share a CDR3 protein sequence are merged under the most common genes and DNA. The sample records hundreds of thousands of distinct CDR3 sequences, 12% to 15% of which are singletons. The ten largest clones add up to 22% of the sample. The sample taken for sequencing was PBMCs or a T cell subset sorted from them (not recorded which). Every receptor here comes from a man aged 18 to 29 who had mild COVID-19 (a few samples of this study predate the infection). The sample titles of this study are shuffled in the database, so cell type and time point are left out; the donor was told from shared clones.

The V call is TRBV7-9, the J call TRBJ2-3; possibly TRBD2 for D (5 bases). The CDR3 runs to 15 residues. Germline assignment: CDR1 SEHNR and CDR2 FQNEAQ (reference sequence). With 5 bases removed from V and 2 bases from J, the gap between germline ends came to 14 bases. CDR3: CASSGLMEDTDTQYF. CDR3 DNA: TGTGCCAGCAGCGGACTTATGGAGGACACAGATACGCAGTATTTT.

Only one count was recorded for this clonotype. The J gene is TRBJ2-7, the V gene TRBV24-1, with 7 nucleotides matching TRBD1. This CDR3 is built from 14 residues. Germline trimming cut 10 bases from V and 0 bases from J; bases unmatched to any gene: 8. CDR1 is KGHDR, CDR2 SFDVKD, per germline. CDR3 amino acids: CATNRQGSSYEQYF. Written as DNA, the CDR3 is TGTGCCACAAACCGACAGGGTAGCTCCTACGAGCAGTACTTC.

CDR3: CASSPTVADTQYF. The CDR3 nucleotides read TGCGCCAGCAGCCCGACAGTGGCAGATACGCAGTATTTT. V usage is TRBV4-3 and J usage is TRBJ2-3; tentatively, D is TRBD1 (5 bases). From germline, CDR1 is LGHNA and CDR2 YSLEER. The V gene lost 4 bases and the J gene lost 4 bases, with 9 bases spanning the gap. CDR3 length equals 13 residues.

This clonotype was detected a few times. The rearrangement joins TRBV5-1 to TRBJ2-2; the match to TRBD1 covers 10 bases. The CDR3 runs to 16 residues. Germline loops: CDR1 SGHRS, CDR2 YFSETQ. Germline trimming cut 4 bases from V and 6 bases from J; bases unmatched to any gene: 9. The DNA of the CDR3 is TGCGCCAGCAGCCCGGAGCGGACAGGGGGGCCCGGGGAGCTGTTTTTT. It specifies CASSPERTGGPGELFF.

V gene TRBV6-5 combines with J gene TRBJ1-1; D is ambiguous. The germline CDR1 and CDR2 sequences are MNHEY and SVGAGI. The CDR3 totals 14 residues. Trimming stripped 5 bases from V and 3 bases from J, with 13 bases between. For the CDR3, the DNA is TGTGCCAGCAGTCGCAGGATAAGGGACACTGAAGCTTTCTTT. Encoded protein: CASSRRIRDTEAFF.

The table lists this clonotype with a few counts. V and J are TRBV6-2 or TRBV6-3 and TRBJ2-2, with D possibly being TRBD2 (5 bases). In germline, CDR1 is MNHEY, CDR2 SVGEGT. V gave up 6 bases and J gave up 2 bases, with 16 bases separating them. The CDR3 covers 16 residues. For the CDR3, the DNA is TGTGCCAGCAGGAACGAGGGTTTCACTAACACCGGGGAGCTGTTTTTT. This gives the protein CASRNEGFTNTGELFF.

The rearrangement joins TRBV29-1 to TRBJ1-2; D might be TRBD1 (5 bases). Trimming shortened V by 2 bases and J by 6 bases, and 16 bases separated the two germline ends. The CDR3 is 14 amino acids. Germline values: CDR1 SQVTM, CDR2 ANQGSEA. The CDR3 DNA sequence: TGCAGCGTTGAACCGGGGCGGCGGTCGGATGGCTACACCTTC. It codes for CSVEPGRRSDGYTF.

The gene calls are TRBV28 and TRBJ1-5; D is unresolved. CDR1 and CDR2 (germline): MDHEN, SYDVKM. The CDR3 length is 12 residues. V lost 6 bases and J lost 7, with 10 bases in between. CDR3 sequence reads: CASRRGRQPQHF. CDR3 coding DNA: TGTGCCAGCAGGCGAGGGAGGCAGCCCCAGCATTTT.

The gene calls are TRBV4-1 and TRBJ1-6; possibly TRBD1 for D (6 bases). Per germline, CDR1 MGHRA and CDR2 YSYEKL. V gave up 4 bases and J gave up 0 bases, with 19 bases separating them. The CDR3 consists of 19 residues. The CDR3 coding sequence is TGCGCCAGCAGCCCTCAACCGGACAGTCTAAGCTCCTATAATTCACCCCTCCACTTT. Translating gives CASSPQPDSLSSYNSPLHF.

The sample holds a few counts of this clonotype. The gene calls are TRBV5-1 and TRBJ1-1; 7 bases map to TRBD1. CDR3 length equals 14 residues. The V gene end was trimmed by 4 bases and the J gene end by 6 bases; junction bases not matched to a gene: 9. Germline CDR1 is SGHRS and CDR2 is YFSETQ. The CDR3 region is CASSGLQGFSEAFF. CDR3 DNA sequence: TGCGCCAGCAGCGGCCTACAGGGGTTCTCTGAAGCTTTCTTT.

The chain links TRBV6-5 to TRBJ2-5, with 8 bases identical to TRBD2. The CDR3 has 14 amino acids. Germline V gene data show CDR1 as MNHEY and CDR2 as SVGAGI. With 5 bases clipped from V and 5 bases from J, the junction kept 7 bases outside the gene matches. CDR3 in amino acids: CASSSRGGRETQYF. Written as DNA, the CDR3 is TGTGCCAGCAGTAGCCGGGGGGGCAGGGAGACCCAGTACTTC.

The CDR3 is CASSHGQPYYGYTF. The CDR3 DNA reads TGTGCCAGCAGTCATGGACAGCCTTACTATGGCTACACCTTC. The V call is TRBV7-2, the J call TRBJ1-2; TRBD1 is a possible D gene (6 bases). The V and J ends lost 6 bases and 3 bases respectively, with 14 bases between them. Germline V gene sequence: CDR1 SGHTA, CDR2 FQGNSA. The CDR3 has 14 residues.

The chain couples TRBV6-6 to TRBJ1-2, with 11 bases matching TRBD1. V gave up 0 bases and J gave up 7 bases; unmatched junction bases: 10. This CDR3 is built from 17 residues. The germline gives CDR1 MNHNY, CDR2 SVGAGI (reference sequence). In nucleotides, the CDR3 is TGTGCCAGCAGTTACTCTGGACAGGGGGCCCCCGGGGGTGGCTACACCTTC. This encodes CASSYSGQGAPGGGYTF.

This clonotype was detected only a few times. V and J are TRBV7-9 and TRBJ1-1; D remains unclear. The CDR3 is made up of 14 amino acids. Trimming removed 6 bases from V and 3 bases from J, with 14 bases in between. The V gene's germline CDR1 is SEHNR and CDR2 FQNEAQ (reference sequence). The CDR3 spells CASSPGRRDTEAFF. The DNA of the CDR3 is TGTGCCAGCAGTCCGGGCAGGAGGGACACTGAAGCTTTCTTT.

This clonotype occurred a few times. The chain employs TRBV4-3 and TRBJ1-1; TRBD1 aligns across 8 bases. The V segment lost 3 bases and the J segment 5 bases; nucleotides outside the gene matches: 5. Germline values: CDR1 LGHNA, CDR2 YSLEER. The CDR3 covers 14 residues. DNA of the CDR3: TGCGCCAGCAGCCAGGTCACAGGGGGTACTGAAGCTTTCTTT. The encoded protein is CASSQVTGGTEAFF.

The chain couples TRBV5-1 to TRBJ1-4, with D unresolved. Germline V gene lookup returns CDR1 SGHRS and CDR2 YFSETQ. The CDR3 sequence is 14 residues long. The ends were cut back, 0 bases at V and 6 bases at J, with 9 bases in the middle. Here the CDR3 reads CASSLGPGDEKLFF. For the CDR3, the DNA is TGCGCCAGCAGCTTGGGACCGGGAGATGAAAAACTGTTTTTT.

Remarks on this clonotype: A much larger clonotype is one base distant, so this may be a read error. The rearrangement uses TRBV12-3 or TRBV12-4 and TRBJ2-4; the D gene is possibly TRBD2 (5 bases). This CDR3 has 12 residues. CDR3 bases: TGTGCCAGCAGTTTGGTCGGGAACATTGAGTACTTC. Protein product: CASSLVGNIEYF.

The chain employs TRBV29-1 and TRBJ2-3, with D possibly being TRBD2 (7 bases). Trimming left V 5 bases short and J 0 bases short, with 15 bases between. CDR1 SQVTM and CDR2 ANQGSEA come from the germline V gene. This CDR3 region has 15 residues. CDR3 bases: TGCAGCGTTAGTAGGGGGGGGATTAGCACAGATACGCAGTATTTT. Translation: CSVSRGGISTDTQYF.

The rearrangement links TRBV13 to TRBJ2-5; 8 positions match TRBD1. Germline assignment: CDR1 PRHDT and CDR2 FYEKMQ (reference sequence). The CDR3 loop spans 13 amino acids. After removal of 5 bases from V and 7 bases from J, the junction contained 6 bases not matched to a gene. CDR3 sequence (DNA): TGTGCCAGCAGCCCAACAGGGGGAGGGACCCAGTACTTC. This translates into CASSPTGGGTQYF. Full variable domain (missing parts from reference TRBV13 and TRBJ2-5): AAGVIQSPRHLIKEKRETATLKCYPIPRHDTVYWYQQGPGQDPQFLISFYEKMQSDKGSIPDRFSAQQFSDYHSELNMSSLELGDSALYFCASSPTGGGTQYFGPGTRLLVL.